The rows below give T cell receptor beta chains drawn from one sample of a study of stem cell transplantation in POMP-related autoinflammatory disease. Clones were sequenced by immunoSEQ multiplex PCR, and TCRdb holds only the in-frame ones, with some missing. Found here are over 60,000 clones, approximately 90% of them singletons; the top ten hold about 0.66%. Here the sequenced sample was CD4+ T cells from PBMCs, taken after stem cell transplantation. The receptors originated from a human patient with POMP-related autoinflammation and immune dysregulation (PRAID). A share of the T cells may be of graft donor origin. The CDR3 runs from the conserved cysteine through the conserved F or W. A D gene is named only where the DNA matches it firmly. Clone size, where shown, is once, few, many, or a class for clones that have expanded.

j_call | v_call | d_call | clone_size | cdr3_length | cdr3_aa | cdr3_nt
TRBJ2-1 | TRBV6-5 | . | . | 15 | CASSPIQGSYNEQFF | TGTGCCAGCAGTCCGATACAGGGTTCCTACAATGAGCAGTTCTTC
TRBJ2-5 | TRBV19 | TRBD2 | . | 15 | CASSMSGRVQETQYF | TGTGCCAGTAGTATGAGCGGGAGGGTTCAAGAGACCCAGTACTTC
TRBJ1-2 | TRBV18 | . | . | 14 | CASSRAGSNYGYTF | TGTGCCAGCTCACGGGCAGGGTCTAACTATGGCTACACCTTC
TRBJ1-6 | TRBV6-4 | . | . | 13 | CASSASVNSPLHF | TGTGCCAGCAGTGCCTCAGTGAATTCACCCCTCCACTTT
TRBJ1-4 | TRBV6-6 | . | . | 15 | CASSYSSMEWEKLFF | TGTGCCAGCAGTTACTCTTCGATGGAGTGGGAAAAACTGTTTTTT
TRBJ1-1 | TRBV11-1 | . | . | 15 | CASSPGSGANTEAFF | TGTGCCAGCAGCCCTGGTTCAGGGGCGAACACTGAAGCTTTCTTT
TRBJ1-2 | TRBV10-2 | . | . | 12 | CASGVGAYGYTF | TGCGCCAGCGGTGTGGGGGCCTATGGCTACACCTTC
TRBJ2-2 | TRBV5-1 | . | . | 13 | CASSPRETGELFF | TGCGCCAGCAGTCCTCGGGAGACCGGGGAGCTGTTTTTT
TRBJ2-4 | TRBV3-1/TRBV3-2 | . | . | 15 | CASSPRELAKNIQYF | TGTGCCAGCAGCCCCCGAGAGCTAGCCAAAAACATTCAGTACTTC
TRBJ2-3 | TRBV2 | TRBD2 | . | 15 | CASSGGKLAPDTQYF | TGTGCCAGCAGTGGTGGGAAACTAGCGCCAGATACGCAGTATTTT
TRBJ2-3 | TRBV6-5 | TRBD1 | . | 15 | CASHGGGQVGGTQYF | TGTGCCAGCCACGGTGGGGGACAGGTCGGTGGTACGCAGTATTTT
TRBJ2-5 | TRBV11-2 | . | . | 12 | CASSLQQETQYF | TGTGCCAGCAGCTTACAGCAAGAGACCCAGTACTTC
TRBJ1-6 | TRBV28 | . | . | 14 | CASNPTGLNSPLHF | TGTGCCAGCAACCCGACAGGCCTTAATTCACCCCTCCACTTT
TRBJ2-3 | TRBV9 | . | . | 15 | CASSPGLWGTDTQYF | TGTGCCAGCAGCCCCGGCCTATGGGGCACAGATACGCAGTATTTT
TRBJ1-1 | TRBV9 | TRBD1 | . | 17 | CASSVGIGGNMGTEAFF | TGTGCCAGCAGCGTAGGAATAGGGGGCAATATGGGCACTGAAGCTTTCTTT
TRBJ1-1 | TRBV13 | . | . | 16 | CASSLAATVRNTEAFF | TGTGCCAGCAGCTTAGCGGCGACCGTCAGGAACACTGAAGCTTTCTTT
TRBJ1-4 | TRBV2 | TRBD1 | . | 15 | CASRTGQATNEKLFF | TGTGCCAGCAGAACAGGACAGGCAACTAATGAAAAACTGTTTTTT
TRBJ1-3 | TRBV28 | TRBD1 | . | 14 | CASRQQGAGNTIYF | TGTGCCAGCAGACAACAGGGGGCTGGAAACACCATATATTTT
TRBJ1-3 | TRBV6-5 | TRBD1 | . | 15 | CASSRRTGPGNTIYF | TGTGCCAGCAGTCGACGGACAGGGCCTGGAAACACCATATATTTT
TRBJ2-7 | TRBV10-1 | TRBD2 | . | 15 | CASSGGLAGPYEQYF | TGCGCCAGCAGCGGGGGACTAGCGGGGCCCTACGAGCAGTACTTC
TRBJ2-3 | TRBV30 | . | . | 14 | CAWSTGTSTDTQYF | TGTGCCTGGAGTACCGGGACTAGCACAGATACGCAGTATTTT
TRBJ1-5 | TRBV28 | TRBD1 | . | 15 | CASSLRGLGNQPQHF | TGTGCCAGCAGCCTCAGGGGGCTGGGCAATCAGCCCCAGCATTTT
TRBJ2-1 | TRBV28 | . | . | 12 | CASSLRGNEQFF | TGTGCCAGCAGTTTAAGGGGAAATGAGCAGTTCTTC
TRBJ1-4 | TRBV10-3 | . | . | 13 | CAISDGVHEKLFF | TGTGCCATCAGTGACGGAGTTCATGAAAAACTGTTTTTT
TRBJ1-6 | TRBV11-2 | . | . | 17 | CASSFLAYRDHNSPLHF | TGTGCCAGCAGCTTTCTTGCGTACAGGGATCATAATTCACCCCTCCACTTT
TRBJ2-1 | TRBV27 | TRBD2 | . | 13 | CASSFLGGNEQFF | TGTGCCAGCAGTTTCTTGGGGGGGAATGAGCAGTTCTTC
TRBJ1-2 | TRBV18 | TRBD1 | once | 16 | CASSRDRDRGFYGYTF | TGTGCCAGCTCACGGGACCGGGACAGGGGATTCTATGGCTACACCTTC
TRBJ2-1 | TRBV28 | . | . | 12 | CASSLSHNEQFF | TGTGCCAGCAGTTTATCTCACAATGAGCAGTTCTTC
TRBJ2-2 | TRBV24-1 | . | . | 15 | CATMSNGGNTGELFF | TGTGCCACCATGTCGAACGGGGGAAACACCGGGGAGCTGTTTTTT
TRBJ2-7 | TRBV11-2 | . | . | 15 | CASSLTQVLTYEQYF | TGTGCCAGCAGCCTCACTCAAGTACTGACCTACGAGCAGTACTTC
TRBJ2-3 | TRBV15 | TRBD1 | . | 16 | CATSRDRDRSTDTQYF | TGTGCCACCAGCAGAGATCGGGACAGGAGCACAGATACGCAGTATTTT
TRBJ1-2 | TRBV2 | . | . | 13 | CASLDLSFYGYTF | TGTGCCAGCCTGGACCTTAGTTTTTATGGCTACACCTTC
TRBJ1-4 | TRBV18 | . | once | 14 | CASSPGGYNEKLFF | TGTGCCAGCTCACCAGGAGGATATAATGAAAAACTGTTTTTT
TRBJ2-1 | TRBV3-1/TRBV3-2 | . | once | 14 | CASSQDHSYNEQFF | TGTGCCAGCAGCCAAGATCACAGTTACAATGAGCAGTTCTTC
TRBJ2-6 | TRBV15 | . | once | 20 | CATSRDPVFPSFSGANVLTF | TGTGCCACCAGCAGAGATCCCGTTTTTCCATCATTTTCTGGGGCCAACGTCCTGACTTTC
TRBJ2-1 | TRBV28 | . | . | 14 | CASSPPPVGNEQFF | TGTGCCAGCAGCCCCCCTCCTGTGGGGAATGAGCAGTTCTTC
TRBJ1-1 | TRBV11-2 | TRBD1 | . | 14 | CASSLVDRAAEAFF | TGTGCCAGCAGCTTAGTGGACAGGGCAGCTGAAGCTTTCTTT
TRBJ2-7 | TRBV30 | TRBD2 | . | 14 | CAWSGLAGGSEQYF | TGTGCCTGGAGTGGCCTAGCGGGAGGTAGCGAGCAGTACTTC